Presented here are 28 T cell receptor beta chains from one specimen sequenced in a study of T cell responses to AZD1222 COVID-19 vaccine. Some clones are missing from TCRdb's copy, which holds only in-frame ones; the method was immunoSEQ multiplex PCR. The sample includes over 85,000 clones, 85% to 90% of them seen just once. Sequencing was performed on peripheral blood, taken on day 0 of AZD1222 vaccination. These receptors were collected from an adult in good health.

There are a few counts of this clone. The CDR3 coding sequence is TGTGCCAGCAGCCCGCAAACCCGAGGACTAGCTGAGACCGGGGAGCTGTTTTTT. Translation: CASSPQTRGLAETGELFF. V gene TRBV9 combines with J gene TRBJ2-2; TRBD2 agrees at 8 bases. The CDR3 runs 18 residues. Germline lookup yields CDR1 SGDLS and CDR2 YYNGEE. J was trimmed by 5 bases and V by 4 bases; bases with no gene match: 16.

This sequence joins TRBV7-9 and TRBJ1-3; TRBD1 might be the D (5 bases). The V end lost 5 bases, the J end lost 12 bases, and 17 bases lay between the germline ends. From germline, CDR1 is SEHNR and CDR2 FQNEAQ (reference sequence). The CDR3 has 13 amino acids. CDR3 in amino acids: CASSLISGKNIYF. DNA of the CDR3: TGTGCCAGCAGCCTCATTTCAGGGAAGAACATATATTTT.

The chain links TRBV7-2 to TRBJ1-1; a weak D match, TRBD1 (5 bases). CDR1 and CDR2 (germline): SGHTA, FQGNSA. The ends were cut back, 6 bases at V and 1 base at J, with 9 bases in the middle. CDR3 length: 13 residues. The CDR3 DNA follows: TGTGCCAGCAGAAACAGGCCGAACACTGAAGCTTTCTTT. Translating gives CASRNRPNTEAFF. Full variable domain (outside the CDR3, taken from reference TRBV7-2 and TRBJ1-1): GAGVSQSPSNKVTEKGKDVELRCDPISGHTALYWYRQSLGQGLEFLIYFQGNSAPDKSGLPSDRFSAERTGGSVSTLTIQRTQQEDSAVYLCASRNRPNTEAFFGQGTRLTVV.

The gene calls are TRBV2 and TRBJ2-2; D uncertain. The CDR3 is made up of 13 amino acids. Germline lookup yields CDR1 SNHLY and CDR2 FYNNEI. Trimming took off 4 bases at V and 5 bases at J, with 8 bases between the two ends. The CDR3 coding sequence is TGTGCCAGCAGTGGGCTTAGGACCGGGGAGCTGTTTTTT. Its translation is CASSGLRTGELFF.

This chain links TRBV9 with TRBJ1-2; D unclear. The CDR3 is 10 amino acids. The V and J ends lost 7 bases and 8 bases respectively, with 9 bases between them. In germline, CDR1 is SGDLS, CDR2 YYNGEE. Here the CDR3 reads CASGADGYTF. The CDR3 DNA follows: TGTGCCAGCGGAGCGGACGGCTACACCTTC.

Only a few counts were recorded for this clone. The chain recombines TRBV6-5 with TRBJ1-1; TRBD1 is a possible D gene (5 bases). CDR1 and CDR2 from the germline V gene are MNHEY and SVGAGI. This CDR3 contains 15 residues. V was cut by 7 bases and J by 1 base, with 16 bases left in between. CDR3 in amino acids: CASTERWQGNTEAFF. The DNA of the CDR3 is TGTGCCAGCACAGAAAGGTGGCAGGGGAACACTGAAGCTTTCTTT.

The CDR3 region is CASRGDRDYEQYF. As DNA, the CDR3 is TGTGCCTCACGAGGGGACAGGGACTACGAGCAGTACTTC. The chain is built from TRBV10-3 and TRBJ2-7; 9 positions match TRBD1. Germline CDR1 ENHRY, CDR2 SYGVKD. CDR3 length equals 13 residues. Losses at the gene ends were 11 bases for V and 3 bases for J; bases not matched to a gene: 8.

V gene TRBV27 combines with J gene TRBJ2-7, with D unclear. Germline CDR1 MNHEY, CDR2 SMNVEV (reference sequence). The CDR3 extends over 13 amino acids. The V gene lost 4 bases and the J gene lost 4 bases, with 11 bases spanning the gap. The chain's CDR3 is CASSSSPRYEQYF. DNA for the CDR3: TGTGCCAGCAGTTCCTCGCCGAGATACGAGCAGTACTTC.

The V gene is TRBV7-2, the J gene TRBJ2-1; D is perhaps TRBD2 (6 bases). V lost 0 bases and J 9 bases, leaving 15 bases between the germline ends. In germline, CDR1 is SGHTA, CDR2 FQGNSA. The CDR3 extends over 15 amino acids. The CDR3 sequence is CASSLASAPSAEQFF. The DNA for the CDR3 is TGTGCCAGCAGCTTAGCCAGCGCTCCTAGCGCTGAGCAGTTCTTC.

The chain couples TRBV19 to TRBJ1-5; 11 bases line up with TRBD1. V lost 9 bases and J lost 9; bases outside the gene matches: 10. CDR1 is LNHDA, CDR2 SQIVND, per germline (reference sequence). CDR3 length: 14 amino acids. CDR3 sequence: CARPGQGVPRPQHF. DNA for the CDR3: TGTGCCAGACCGGGACAGGGGGTTCCGCGGCCCCAGCATTTT.

The genes are TRBV3-1 (or the pseudogene TRBV3-2) and TRBJ2-4; 8 bases line up with TRBD1. The CDR3 runs to 18 residues. Germline CDR1 reads LGHDT; CDR2 reads YNNKEL (reference sequence). With V trimmed by 4 bases and J by 0 bases, 11 bases remained unmatched. The DNA for the CDR3 is TGTGCCAGCAGCCCCGGGACAGGAGCATTCTCAGCCAAAAACATTCAGTACTTC. As protein: CASSPGTGAFSAKNIQYF.

The chain uses TRBV25-1 and TRBJ1-2; maybe TRBD1 (6 bases). The CDR3 has 14 amino acids. Germline values: CDR1 MGHDK, CDR2 SYGVNS. V was cut by 3 bases and J by 4 bases, with 12 bases left in between. The CDR3 here is CASSEWGGAYGYTF. CDR3 nucleotides: TGTGCCAGCAGTGAGTGGGGGGGGGCCTATGGCTACACCTTC.

As concerns this clone: One end of the junction is discordant with germline, which a read error may explain. The chain is built from TRBV6-2 or TRBV6-3 and TRBJ2-1; 14 bases are a match to TRBD2. Per germline, CDR1 MNHEY and CDR2 SVGEGT. The CDR3 is 16 residues long. CDR3 DNA: TGTGCTAGCAGTTACTCGACTAGCGGGGGGGCCAATGAGCAGTTCTTC. Its protein product is CASSYSTSGGANEQFF.

The chain carries TRBV7-2 and TRBJ2-1, with 9 bases matching TRBD2. In germline, CDR1 is SGHTA, CDR2 FQGNSA. Trimming removed 5 bases from V and 3 bases from J; junction bases left unmatched: 11. There are 17 residues in the CDR3. The CDR3 sequence: CASSPPTSGAFYNEQFF. CDR3 coding DNA: TGTGCCAGCAGCCCCCCGACTAGCGGAGCTTTCTACAATGAGCAGTTCTTC.

The V and J genes are TRBV29-1 and TRBJ2-7, with 7 bases identical to TRBD1. Trimming removed 5 bases from V and 4 bases from J; junction bases left unmatched: 5. From germline, CDR1 is SQVTM and CDR2 ANQGSEA. CDR3 length: 12 amino acids. This chain's CDR3 is CSVLRDSYEQYF. CDR3 DNA: TGCAGCGTTCTCCGGGACAGTTACGAGCAGTACTTC.

This chain uses TRBV28 with TRBJ2-7; 14 bases fit TRBD2. V was clipped by 4 bases and J by 7 bases; unmatched bases: 9. The CDR3 extends over 16 amino acids. From germline, CDR1 is MDHEN and CDR2 SYDVKM. The CDR3 DNA follows: TGTGCCAGCAGTTCCAAGGGACTAGCGGGAGTGGGGGAGCAGTACTTC. Encoded protein: CASSSKGLAGVGEQYF.

On this clone: The junction differs from germline at one of its ends, possibly a read error. This rearrangement joins TRBV7-7 to TRBJ2-3; no clear D gene. The CDR3 has 15 residues. The V gene's germline CDR1 is SSHAT and CDR2 FNYEAQ (reference sequence). The CDR3 loop is CASSFSPALTDTQYF. The CDR3 coding sequence is TGTGCTAGCAGCTTTTCACCCGCGTTGACAGATACGCAGTATTTT.

The J gene is TRBJ2-1, the V gene TRBV7-2; possibly TRBD2 for D (5 bases). V was trimmed by 1 base and J by 1 base, leaving 14 bases between them. This CDR3 region has 17 residues. Germline V gene lookup returns CDR1 SGHTA and CDR2 FQGNSA. The CDR3 nucleotides are TGTGCCAGCAGCTTAGAGGGCGGGCCTGCGTCCTACAATGAGCAGTTCTTC. Protein sequence: CASSLEGGPASYNEQFF.

This clone was seen only a few times. The chain combines TRBV5-1 with TRBJ2-3; the match to TRBD2 covers 8 bases. CDR1 is SGHRS, CDR2 YFSETQ, per germline. Germline trimming cut 2 bases from V and 2 bases from J; bases unmatched to any gene: 10. The CDR3 totals 17 residues. Written as DNA, the CDR3 is TGCGCCAGCAGCTTAGGACCCCAGCGGGGGAACACAGATACGCAGTATTTT. As protein: CASSLGPQRGNTDTQYF.

The chain employs TRBV7-2 and TRBJ1-5; 8 nucleotides agree with TRBD1. The CDR3 runs to 15 residues. The germline V gene encodes CDR1 SGHTA and CDR2 FQGNSA. V was pared by 3 bases and J by 4 bases, with 5 bases of the junction left unmatched. Written as DNA, the CDR3 is TGTGCCAGCAGCTTCACAGGGGGGATGAATCAGCCCCAGCATTTT. It encodes CASSFTGGMNQPQHF.

The chain carries TRBV28 and TRBJ1-2; D uncertain. This CDR3 region has 14 residues. V gave up 1 base and J gave up 4 bases, with 10 bases separating them. Per the germline V gene, CDR1 is MDHEN and CDR2 is SYDVKM. The CDR3 sequence is CASSLSAQIYGYTF. CDR3 coding DNA: TGTGCCAGCAGTTTATCGGCACAGATCTATGGCTACACCTTC.

This clone was detected once. The rearrangement links TRBV14 to TRBJ2-1; TRBD2 matches at 12 bases. CDR1 is SGHDN and CDR2 is FVKESK in the germline V gene. The CDR3 length is 14 residues. Trimming removed 5 bases from V and 8 bases from J; junction bases left unmatched: 4. The CDR3 coding sequence is TGTGCCAGCAGCACTAGCGGGAGGATGTATGAGCAGTTCTTC. Its protein product is CASSTSGRMYEQFF.

V and J are TRBV19 and TRBJ1-4; 7 nucleotides agree with TRBD1. The CDR3 has 13 residues. Trimming at V came to 9 bases and at J to 4 bases, leaving 5 bases not matched to a gene. The V gene's germline CDR1 is LNHDA and CDR2 SQIVND (reference sequence). DNA for the CDR3: TGTGCCAGCTCGGACAGGTTTAATGAAAAACTGTTTTTT. This sequence encodes CASSDRFNEKLFF.

This chain uses TRBV19 with TRBJ2-6; a weak D match, TRBD1 (7 bases). CDR1 LNHDA and CDR2 SQIVND come from the germline V gene (reference sequence). CDR3 size: 16 residues. V shed 7 bases and J shed 0 bases, with 13 bases lying between them. Here the CDR3 DNA reads TGTGCCAGTACTTGGCAGGGGGGCTCTGGGGCCAACGTCCTGACTTTC. It encodes CASTWQGGSGANVLTF.

The CDR3 nucleotides are TGTGCCTGGAGTCAGGGGGCTAGCAATCAGCCCCAGCATTTT. Translating gives CAWSQGASNQPQHF. V is TRBV30 and J is TRBJ1-5; 8 nucleotides match TRBD1. The CDR3 length is 14 residues. CDR1 is GTSNPN, CDR2 SVGIG, per germline (reference sequence). Trimming cost V 2 bases and J 0 bases; bases outside gene matches: 0. The full variable domain, with the rest looked up from reference TRBV30 and TRBJ1-5, is SQTIHQWPATLVQPVGSPLSLECTVEGTSNPNLYWYRQAAGRGLQLLFYSVGIGQISSEVPQNLSASRPQDRQFILSSKKLLLSDSGFYLCAWSQGASNQPQHFGDGTRLSIL.

The chain carries TRBV4-2 and TRBJ2-1; 8 positions agree with TRBD2. Unmatched junction bases numbered 5, after V lost 0 bases and J lost 4 bases. Germline loops: CDR1 LGHNA, CDR2 YNFKEQ. The CDR3 runs to 16 residues. The CDR3 is CASSQDPTSAYNEQFF. The DNA for the CDR3 is TGTGCCAGCAGCCAAGATCCGACTAGCGCTTACAATGAGCAGTTCTTC.

The rearrangement uses TRBV10-2 and TRBJ1-5; D is undetermined. Germline CDR1 reads WSHSY; CDR2 reads SAAADI. The CDR3 runs to 14 residues. V gave up 5 bases and J gave up 0 bases, with 8 bases separating them. DNA for the CDR3: TGCGCCAGCAGTCCAGGTTATAGCAATCAGCCCCAGCATTTT. Translated, it gives CASSPGYSNQPQHF.

The rearrangement joins TRBV27 to TRBJ2-1; 11 positions agree with TRBD1. Germline CDR1 and CDR2: MNHEY and SMNVEV (reference sequence). V dropped 6 bases and J dropped 7; count of bases not matched to a gene: 5. CDR3 length: 14 residues. The CDR3 DNA reads TGTGCCAGCAGAAGGACAGGGGGCTATAATGAGCAGTTCTTC. This encodes CASRRTGGYNEQFF.